Shown below are 24 T cell receptor beta chains from a single sample sequenced in a study of T cells in women clearing cervical HPV infection. Sequencing used immunoSEQ multiplex PCR; TCRdb keeps in-frame clones, though not all of them. Its listing shows about 19,000 clones. Sequencing was done on a sample of blood buffy coat. Every receptor here comes from a woman aged 18-70 years with a cervical HPV16 infection that either progressed to CIN3+ or cleared (not recorded which).

About this clone: The CDR3 is cut off 3 residues early in the read; its end comes from the germline J gene. The chain couples TRBV10-3 to TRBJ1-4; the match to TRBD1 covers 10 bases. V lost 6 bases to trimming and J lost 4 bases; unmatched junction nucleotides: 2. This CDR3 spans 14 amino acids. Germline CDR1 reads ENHRY; CDR2 reads SYGVKD. The CDR3 sequence: CAISRTGGNEKLFF. The DNA read from the CDR3 is TGTGCCATCAGCCGGACAGGGGGTAATGAAAAA.

This chain's CDR3 is CAWSTGKGSEKLFF. The sequenced CDR3 bases are TGTGCCTGGAGTACGGGGAAAGGAAGCGAAAAA. The chain has TRBV30 and TRBJ1-4; D gene unclear. The read finishes 3 residues shy of the CDR3 end, and the germline J gene is used to complete it. V shed 2 bases and J shed 8 bases, with 15 bases lying between them. Germline V gene sequence: CDR1 GTSNPN, CDR2 SVGIG (reference sequence). The CDR3 consists of 14 residues.

On this clone itself: The read finishes 3 residues shy of the CDR3 end, and the germline J gene is used to complete it. This sequence joins TRBV19 and TRBJ1-1; no clear D gene. The V and J ends lost 1 base and 1 base respectively, with 7 bases between them. The CDR3 length is 14 residues. Looked up from germline, CDR1 is LNHDA and CDR2 is SQIVND (reference sequence). The CDR3 protein is CASSIVAGNTEAFF. The DNA read from the CDR3 is TGTGCCAGTAGTATAGTGGCAGGGAACACTGAA.

This CDR3 is CASSLGGRGAYEQYF. Partial CDR3 DNA: TGTGCCAGCAGTTTAGGGGGGCGAGGTGCCTACGAG. The V and J genes are TRBV12-3 or TRBV12-4 and TRBJ2-7; weak D call: TRBD1 (6 bases). The observed sequence ends 3 residues before the CDR3 terminus, with the missing tail filled in from the germline J gene. This CDR3 has 15 amino acids. Trimming took 1 base from V and 2 from J, leaving 12 bases between them.

As for this clone: The CDR3 extends 3 residues past the end of the read, so its final part is completed from the germline J gene. The gene calls are TRBV13 and TRBJ1-1; D is unresolved. With 2 bases removed from V and 0 bases from J, the gap between germline ends came to 4 bases. The CDR3 has 13 residues. CDR1 is PRHDT, CDR2 FYEKMQ, per germline (reference sequence). This chain's CDR3 is CASSLQVNTEAFF. The sequenced CDR3 bases are TGTGCCAGCAGCTTACAGGTGAACACTGAA.

Comments on this clone: The read terminates 3 residues ahead of where the CDR3 ends, so the germline J gene completes it. The chain links TRBV19 to TRBJ1-1, with D hard to call. The CDR3 loop spans 16 amino acids. Trimming pared 3 bases from V and 1 base from J, leaving 15 bases between. Germline lookup yields CDR1 LNHDA and CDR2 SQIVND (reference sequence). Incomplete CDR3 DNA: TGTGCCAGTAGTATTGTTGGACTTAACCCGAACACTGAA. Its translation: CASSIVGLNPNTE. Given in full, the CDR3 is CASSIVGLNPNTEAFF. The variable domain in full, completed from reference TRBV19 and TRBJ1-1, reads DGGITQSPKYLFRKEGQNVTLSCEQNLNHDAMYWYRQDPGQGLRLIYYSQIVNDFQKGDIAEGYSVSREKKESFPLTVTSAQKNPTAFYLCASSIVGLNPNTEAFFGQGTRLTVV.

As to this clone: Read data end 3 residues before the CDR3 end; the end is taken from the germline J gene. The chain links TRBV5-1 to TRBJ1-1, with a weak D call TRBD1 (6 bases). V was clipped by 3 bases and J by 0 bases, with 12 bases between them. Per the germline V gene, CDR1 is SGHRS and CDR2 is YFSETQ. This CDR3 contains 15 residues. The part of the CDR3 DNA that was read is TGCGCCAGCAGCTGGGGGGGACAAGTGAACACTGAA. Protein: CASSWGGQVNTE. The whole CDR3 protein reads CASSWGGQVNTEAFF. Drawing the rest from reference TRBV5-1 and TRBJ1-1, the complete variable domain is KAGVTQTPRYLIKTRGQQVTLSCSPISGHRSVSWYQQTPGQGLQFLFEYFSETQRNKGNFPGRFSGRQFSNSRSEMNVSTLELGDSALYLCASSWGGQVNTEAFFGQGTRLTVV.

In regard to this clone: The observed sequence ends 3 residues before the CDR3 terminus, with the missing tail filled in from the germline J gene. The chain links TRBV29-1 to TRBJ2-1, with TRBD1 matching over 10 bases. The CDR3 extends over 14 amino acids. V lost 6 bases and J lost 4; bases outside the gene matches: 6. Germline lookup yields CDR1 SQVTM and CDR2 ANQGSEA. CDR3 loop: CSVARDRGYNEQFF. The covered CDR3 bases are TGCAGCGTAGCCCGGGACAGGGGATACAATGAG.

Notes on this clone: The CDR3 goes on 3 residues after the read ends, and that part is filled in from the germline J gene. The rearrangement joins TRBV12-3 or TRBV12-4 to TRBJ1-1; D not resolved. Trimming removed 4 bases from V and 1 base from J, with 10 bases in between. This CDR3 region has 14 residues. The CDR3 loop is CASSSTDQNTEAFF. The sequenced CDR3 bases are TGTGCCAGCAGTTCCACAGATCAGAACACTGAA.

As for this clone: The read terminates 3 residues ahead of where the CDR3 ends, so the germline J gene completes it. The genes are TRBV29-1 and TRBJ2-1; 7 bases line up with TRBD1. CDR3 length: 13 residues. The germline V gene encodes CDR1 SQVTM and CDR2 ANQGSEA. V lost 7 bases and J lost 6; bases outside the gene matches: 9. The CDR3 bases that were read are TGCAGCGAAAATAAGGACAGGAGCAATGAG. Protein product: CSENKDRSNE. The full CDR3 sequence reads CSENKDRSNEQFF.

Comments on this clone: The CDR3 extends 3 residues past the end of the read, so its final part is completed from the germline J gene. This chain connects TRBV7-2 to TRBJ2-1, with 10 positions matching TRBD1. Germline trimming cut 6 bases from V and 8 bases from J; bases unmatched to any gene: 4. The CDR3 contains 13 residues. Germline V lookup: CDR1 SGHTA, CDR2 FQGNSA. CDR3: CASRETGGHEQFF. Partial CDR3 DNA: TGTGCCAGCAGAGAGACAGGGGGCCATGAG.

Measured by frequency, this clone is medium-sized. The read terminates 3 residues ahead of where the CDR3 ends, so the germline J gene completes it. The chain links TRBV19 to TRBJ2-5; D remains ambiguous. The CDR3 runs to 15 residues. Trimming cost V 1 base and J 5 bases, with 14 bases left between them. CDR1 and CDR2 (germline): LNHDA, SQIVND (reference sequence). Partial CDR3 DNA: TGTGCCAGTAGTATAGCCCAGGCAGTTTGGGAGACC. The encoded protein is CASSIAQAVWET. The entire CDR3 protein is CASSIAQAVWETQYF.

As concerns this clone: Sequencing ends 3 residues short of the CDR3 end; the germline J gene provides the rest. The gene calls are TRBV20-1 and TRBJ2-5; no definite D call. This CDR3 is built from 11 residues. V lost 3 bases, J lost 5 bases, and 7 bases lay in between. The germline V gene has CDR1 DFQATT and CDR2 SNEGSKA (reference sequence). CDR3 region: CSARALETQYF. The covered CDR3 bases are TGCAGTGCTAGGGCTCTGGAGACC.

Points on this clone: The read finishes 3 residues shy of the CDR3 end, and the germline J gene is used to complete it. This chain connects TRBV7-2 to TRBJ2-7, with D perhaps TRBD1 (6 bases). Trimming removed 5 bases at V and 2 bases at J, with 13 bases between. Germline V gene sequence: CDR1 SGHTA, CDR2 FQGNSA. The CDR3 is made up of 14 amino acids. The covered CDR3 bases are TGTGCCAGCAGCCCATGGGACAACCCCTACGAG. This codes for CASSPWDNPYE. The full-length CDR3 reads as CASSPWDNPYEQYF.

Regarding this clone: The read ends 3 residues early relative to the CDR3; the germline J gene fills the gap. The chain recombines TRBV19 with TRBJ2-3; D perhaps matches TRBD2 (5 bases). The CDR3 is 13 residues long. CDR1 and CDR2 (germline): LNHDA, SQIVND (reference sequence). Trimming removed 5 bases from V and 6 bases from J, with 12 bases in between. Incomplete CDR3 DNA: TGTGCCAGTAGTGCACTCAGGACTGATACG. Protein sequence: CASSALRTDT. Given in full, the CDR3 is CASSALRTDTQYF.

About this clone itself: The CDR3 is cut off 3 residues early in the read; its end comes from the germline J gene. This sequence joins TRBV10-1 and TRBJ1-2; 7 bases fit TRBD1. The V gene end was trimmed by 4 bases and the J gene end by 2 bases; junction bases not matched to a gene: 4. CDR1 and CDR2 from the germline V gene are WNHNN and SYGVQD (reference sequence). CDR3 size: 14 residues. The DNA read from the CDR3 is TGCGCCAGCAGTGCCGGGACAGCGAACTATGGC. Translated: CASSAGTANYG. The entire CDR3 protein is CASSAGTANYGYTF.

Comments on this clone: The CDR3 is cut off 3 residues early in the read; its end comes from the germline J gene. The chain carries TRBV7-8 and TRBJ2-5; unclear D gene. This CDR3 has 14 amino acids. CDR1 is SGHVS, CDR2 FQNEAQ, per germline. Deletions cut 7 bases from V and 1 base from J, with 13 bases between. The CDR3: CASTATRPQETQYF. The DNA read from the CDR3 is TGTGCCAGCACCGCGACAAGACCCCAAGAGACC. Based on the CDR3 plus reference TRBV7-8 and TRBJ2-5, the full variable domain is GAGVSQSPRYKVAKRGQDVALRCDPISGHVSLFWYQQALGQGPEFLTYFQNEAQLDKSGLPSDRFFAERPEGSVSTLKIQRTQQEDSAVYLCASTATRPQETQYFGPGTRLLVL.

A remark on this clone: The read gets to within 3 residues of the CDR3 end, and the germline J gene fills in the rest. The chain combines TRBV2 with TRBJ1-3, with 7 bases identical to TRBD1. Germline CDR1 SNHLY, CDR2 FYNNEI. The V gene end was trimmed by 5 bases and the J gene end by 2 bases; junction bases not matched to a gene: 6. The CDR3 has 15 amino acids. The CDR3 region is CASSPTQGPGNTIYF. CDR3 DNA (partial): TGTGCCAGCAGTCCGACACAGGGGCCTGGAAACACC.

On this clone: The read is 3 residues too short to cover the CDR3 end, so that end is filled in from the germline J gene. The genes are TRBV5-1 and TRBJ1-4; D is perhaps TRBD1 (5 bases). The germline CDR1 and CDR2 sequences are SGHRS and YFSETQ. This CDR3 has 14 amino acids. Deletions cut 3 bases from V and 6 bases from J, with 12 bases between. CDR3 DNA (partial): TGCGCCAGCAGCTCCGGGATCAGGGATGAAAAA. As protein: CASSSGIRDEK. The entire CDR3 protein is CASSSGIRDEKLFF.

As to this clone: The read halts 3 residues ahead of the CDR3 end, with the missing end drawn from the germline J gene. The chain carries TRBV29-1 and TRBJ1-1; D ambiguous. The V and J ends lost 4 bases and 1 base respectively, with 13 bases between them. The CDR3 covers 14 residues. CDR1 and CDR2 (germline): SQVTM, ANQGSEA. CDR3 DNA (partial): TGCAGCGTTGCTTCCGGGGAATCGAACACTGAA. Translated: CSVASGESNTE. The entire CDR3 sequence reads CSVASGESNTEAFF.

Notes on this clone: Coverage ceases 3 residues before the CDR3 finishes, and the germline J gene fills in the end. The chain joins TRBV20-1 to TRBJ1-4; 9 bases match TRBD1. Germline loops: CDR1 DFQATT, CDR2 SNEGSKA (reference sequence). The CDR3 length is 14 residues. The V segment lost 7 bases and the J segment 7 bases; nucleotides outside the gene matches: 10. The covered CDR3 bases are TGCAGTGTTACGGACAGGGGAGTGGGTGAAAAA. Its translation is CSVTDRGVGEK. The CDR3 as a whole reads CSVTDRGVGEKLFF.

With respect to this clone: The read halts 3 residues ahead of the CDR3 end, with the missing end drawn from the germline J gene. The chain couples TRBV6-2 or TRBV6-3 to TRBJ2-5; the match to TRBD2 covers 12 bases. J lost 2 bases, V lost 5 bases, and 6 bases had no gene match. The CDR3 totals 16 residues. Germline V gene sequence: CDR1 MNHEY, CDR2 SVGEGT. CDR3 in amino acids: CASSRRTSGEQETQYF. The CDR3 DNA, read in part, is TGTGCCAGCAGTCGCCGGACTAGCGGGGAGCAAGAGACC.

In the case of this clone: The read stops 3 residues short of the end of the CDR3; the missing end is completed from the germline J gene. V is TRBV6-2 or TRBV6-3 and J is TRBJ1-1; D is possibly TRBD1 (5 bases). There are 14 residues in the CDR3. Trimming cost V 8 bases and J 1 base, with 14 bases left between them. Germline V CDR1 and CDR2: MNHEY, SVGEGT. CDR3 residues: CASYGGAANTEAFF. CDR3 bases read: TGTGCCAGCTACGGCGGGGCAGCGAACACTGAA.

Worth noting for this clone: The sequence runs out 3 residues before the end of the CDR3; the remainder is reconstructed from the germline J gene. This chain uses TRBV13 with TRBJ1-3; D is possibly TRBD1 (5 bases). The germline CDR1 and CDR2 sequences are PRHDT and FYEKMQ (reference sequence). The V gene lost 11 bases and the J gene lost 4 bases, with 15 bases spanning the gap. The CDR3 is 13 residues long. The CDR3 here is CASYNQGGNTIYF. CDR3 bases read: TGTGCCTCATACAACCAGGGAGGAAACACC.